Shown below are 12 T cell receptor beta chains from a single sample sequenced in a study of blood T cell repertoires in COVID-19. Sequencing used immunoSEQ multiplex PCR; TCRdb keeps in-frame clones, though not all of them. The sample shows hundreds of thousands of clones, 88% of them seen only once. Sequencing input: PBMCs or T cells enriched from blood (not recorded which). The receptors stem from a woman aged 25 to 39 who had recovered from COVID-19.

The chain is built from TRBV5-8 and TRBJ2-5; 9 positions match TRBD2. CDR1 and CDR2 from the germline V gene are SGHTS and YDEGEE. Trimming removed 4 bases from V and 2 bases from J; junction bases left unmatched: 9. CDR3 length: 16 residues. The DNA for the CDR3 is TGTGCCAGCAGCCTACGGACTAGCGTAACACAAGAGACCCAGTACTTC. Its translation: CASSLRTSVTQETQYF.

The rearrangement links TRBV7-9 to TRBJ2-1; TRBD2 is a possible D gene (5 bases). The CDR3 loop spans 14 amino acids. CDR1 SEHNR and CDR2 FQNEAQ come from the germline V gene (reference sequence). The V gene lost 4 bases and the J gene lost 5 bases, with 12 bases spanning the gap. The CDR3 here is CASSWGDPNNEQFF. The DNA of the CDR3 is TGTGCCAGCAGCTGGGGAGACCCCAACAATGAGCAGTTCTTC.

The genes are TRBV7-9 and TRBJ2-5; D perhaps matches TRBD2 (6 bases). V dropped 3 bases and J dropped 2 bases, with 16 bases sitting between them. The germline V gene has CDR1 SEHNR and CDR2 FQNEAQ (reference sequence). This CDR3 region has 16 residues. The chain's CDR3 is CASSFPTFGGQETQYF. In DNA form, the CDR3 reads TGTGCCAGCAGCTTTCCTACTTTCGGGGGACAAGAGACCCAGTACTTC.

This CDR3 reads CATIWRVEAFF. DNA for the CDR3: TGTGCCACCATTTGGAGGGTGGAAGCTTTCTTT. V and J are TRBV19 and TRBJ1-1; no clear D. The V end was cut by 10 bases, the J end by 8 bases, with 14 bases between. The CDR3 covers 11 residues. Germline CDR1 is LNHDA and CDR2 is SQIVND (reference sequence).

This chain connects TRBV5-1 to TRBJ2-2; 8 bases are a match to TRBD1. CDR1 SGHRS and CDR2 YFSETQ come from the germline V gene. The J segment lost 3 bases and the V segment lost 0 bases, leaving 7 bases of the junction unmatched. The CDR3 contains 17 residues. This CDR3 reads CASSLAPDRVYTGELFF. CDR3 nucleotide sequence: TGCGCCAGCAGCTTGGCTCCGGACAGGGTCTACACCGGGGAGCTGTTTTTT. Full variable domain (rest looked up from reference TRBV5-1 and TRBJ2-2): KAGVTQTPRYLIKTRGQQVTLSCSPISGHRSVSWYQQTPGQGLQFLFEYFSETQRNKGNFPGRFSGRQFSNSRSEMNVSTLELGDSALYLCASSLAPDRVYTGELFFGEGSRLTVL.

The chain recombines TRBV9 with TRBJ2-6; perhaps TRBD2 as D (6 bases). The CDR3 length is 17 residues. The V gene's germline CDR1 is SGDLS and CDR2 YYNGEE. Trimming took 0 bases from V and 2 from J, leaving 12 bases between them. CDR3 nucleotides: TGTGCCAGCAGCGTAGAGCCGGGAGTTCCTGGGGCCAACGTCCTGACTTTC. Amino acids: CASSVEPGVPGANVLTF.

The chain uses TRBV7-3 and TRBJ2-3; TRBD1 might be the D (6 bases). V lost 5 bases and J lost 1, with 13 bases in between. This CDR3 is built from 15 residues. Germline lookup yields CDR1 SGHTA and CDR2 FQGTGA. CDR3 DNA: TGTGCCAGCAGCGAGACTGGGGGCCGCACAGATACGCAGTATTTT. It codes for CASSETGGRTDTQYF.

The V gene is TRBV27, the J gene TRBJ1-1; D is ambiguous. Germline V gene lookup returns CDR1 MNHEY and CDR2 SMNVEV (reference sequence). V lost 7 bases and J lost 1, with 22 bases in between. The CDR3 extends over 17 amino acids. The CDR3 loop is CASKALGRRGKNTEAFF. DNA for the CDR3: TGTGCCAGCAAGGCCCTAGGAAGGAGAGGGAAGAACACTGAAGCTTTCTTT.

This chain joins TRBV7-2 and TRBJ2-3, with TRBD2 matching 7 bases. This CDR3 is 15 amino acids long. In germline, CDR1 is SGHTA, CDR2 FQGNSA. V was pared by 6 bases and J by 6 bases, with 12 bases of the junction left unmatched. In DNA form, the CDR3 reads TGTGCCAGCAGGCACGGGAACGGGAGGTTGGATACGCAGTATTTT. Protein sequence: CASRHGNGRLDTQYF.

The chain links TRBV19 to TRBJ1-1; D unresolved. The germline V gene has CDR1 LNHDA and CDR2 SQIVND (reference sequence). Deletions cut 2 bases from V and 4 bases from J, with 8 bases between. This CDR3 comprises 13 residues. CDR3 protein: CASSIWESTEAFF. The CDR3 DNA sequence: TGTGCCAGTAGTATATGGGAGTCCACTGAAGCTTTCTTT. Variable domain in full (rest from reference TRBV19 and TRBJ1-1): DGGITQSPKYLFRKEGQNVTLSCEQNLNHDAMYWYRQDPGQGLRLIYYSQIVNDFQKGDIAEGYSVSREKKESFPLTVTSAQKNPTAFYLCASSIWESTEAFFGQGTRLTVV.

Concerning this clone itself: One junction end does not reproduce the germline sequence, and a read error may be involved. The V gene is TRBV9, the J gene TRBJ2-7; D is possibly TRBD2 (5 bases). The CDR3 is 14 amino acids. Germline assignment: CDR1 SGDLS and CDR2 YYNGEE. In DNA, the CDR3 is TGTGCCAGCAGCGTAGGAACGGGGTCCTTCGAGCAGTACTTC. This translates into CASSVGTGSFEQYF.

This chain uses TRBV18 with TRBJ1-2, with D unresolved. CDR3 length: 12 amino acids. Between the trimmed V and J ends, which lost 2 bases and 9 bases, there was a span of 10 bases. Germline CDR1 and CDR2: KGHSH and LQKENI. CDR3 nucleotide sequence: TGTGCCAGCTCACCAGGCACCGACAGCTACACCTTC. It yields the protein CASSPGTDSYTF.